These T cell receptor beta chains were read from a single sample in a study of Graves' ophthalmopathy and Graves' hyperthyroidism. TCRdb used MiXCR to reprocess the multiplex PCR reads, holding one entry per CDR3 protein. The sample records 200,000 to 250,000 distinct CDR3 sequences, just under 30% being singletons. Sequencing was performed on peripheral blood. The receptors here all came from a man aged 50-60 years with Graves' ophthalmopathy. The CDR3 runs from the conserved cysteine through the conserved F or W. D genes are given only for firm matches. Clone sizes are given selectively: once, few, many, or a class where the clone is expanded.

>12|NA|TRBJ1-2|TRBV28|many
TGTGCCAGCAGTTCGCTACAGCATGGCTACACCTTC
CASSSLQHGYTF
>16|TRBD2|TRBJ2-7|TRBV20-1|many
TGCAGTGCTAGAGGACTAGCGGGAGGGGGGGTTTACGAGCAGTACTTC
CSARGLAGGGVYEQYF
>15|NA|TRBJ2-6|TRBV7-3|many
TGTGCCAGCAGCTTAATTTTGGGGCCGGCCAACGTCCTGACTTTC
CASSLILGPANVLTF
>15|TRBD1|TRBJ1-5|TRBV15|many
TGTGCCACCAGCAGAGTAAGACAGGGAAGTCAGCCCCAGCATTTT
CATSRVRQGSQPQHF
>15|NA|TRBJ2-5|TRBV29-1|many
TGCAGCGTTGAGAGGGCTAGCGATTACCAAGAGACCCAGTACTTC
CSVERASDYQETQYF
>15|TRBD1|TRBJ1-2|TRBV12-3/TRBV12-4|NA
TGTGCCAGCAGCACCACAGGGGGGTATAACTATGGCTACACCTTC
CASSTTGGYNYGYTF
>12|NA|TRBJ1-5|TRBV6-1|few
TGTGCCAGCGAGGAGCGGGGGAAGCCCCAGCATTTT
CASEERGKPQHF
>13|NA|TRBJ2-7|TRBV24-1|many
TGTGCCACCAGTGCTCTGGGATCGGGGGAGCAGTACTTC
CATSALGSGEQYF
>15|NA|TRBJ1-1|TRBV19|many
TGTGCCAGTAGAGTGGGGGAAGTTGGCAACACTGAAGCTTTCTTT
CASRVGEVGNTEAFF
>15|TRBD1|TRBJ1-1|TRBV4-2|NA
TGTGCCAGCAGCCCGGGTGGGACAGGGCTAACTGAAGCTTTCTTT
CASSPGGTGLTEAFF
>15|TRBD1|TRBJ2-5|TRBV7-2|many
TGTGCCAGCAGCTTTGGACAGGGCGTCCAAGAGACCCAGTACTTC
CASSFGQGVQETQYF
>14|NA|TRBJ2-7|TRBV12-3/TRBV12-4|many
TGTGCCAGCAGTTTCGAGGGAGACACCTACGAGCAGTACTTC
CASSFEGDTYEQYF
>13|NA|TRBJ2-7|TRBV12-3/TRBV12-4|NA
TGTGCCAGCAGTCTCAGGACAGAATACGAGCAGTACTTC
CASSLRTEYEQYF
>15|TRBD2|TRBJ2-7|TRBV6-1|NA
TGTGCCAGCAGTCCCGGTTCTAGCGGGCGACCCGGGCAGTACTTC
CASSPGSSGRPGQYF
>14|NA|TRBJ2-7|TRBV15|NA
TGTGCCACCAGCGGACCCCACGGAGACTACGAGCAGTACTTC
CATSGPHGDYEQYF
>14|NA|TRBJ2-2|TRBV5-1|many
TGCGCCAGCAGCTCGGAGTATTCCACCGGGGAGCTGTTTTTT
CASSSEYSTGELFF
>15|NA|TRBJ1-1|TRBV30|many
TGTGCCTGGAGTGGCGGAATCGCAATGAACACTGAAGCTTTCTTT
CAWSGGIAMNTEAFF
>18|NA|TRBJ1-3|TRBV5-1|many
TGCGCCAGCAGCTCTCGGACAGACCGAATCCTTGGCGGAAACACCATATATTTT
CASSSRTDRILGGNTIYF
>17|NA|TRBJ2-7|TRBV11-2|NA
TGTGCCAGCAGTCACATCCCCCCTAGCGAGAGCTCCTACGAGCAGTACTTC
CASSHIPPSESSYEQYF
>13|TRBD1|TRBJ2-2|TRBV29-1|many
TGCAGCTTCTCACAGGGGGACACCGGGGAGCTGTTTTTT
CSFSQGDTGELFF
>14|NA|TRBJ1-5|TRBV20-1|many
TGCAGTGCTAGTCAGGGCCCTTTCAATCAGCCCCAGCATTTT
CSASQGPFNQPQHF
>15|TRBD1|TRBJ2-5|TRBV6-2/TRBV6-3|NA
TGTGCCAGCAGGAAAGAGGGACAGGGCGGGGAGACCCAGTACTTC
CASRKEGQGGETQYF
>11|NA|TRBJ1-2|TRBV19|many
TGTGCCAGTAGGCTTGGCAGGGCATCCACCTTC
CASRLGRASTF
>13|NA|TRBJ2-7|TRBV28|NA
TGTGCCAGCAGTTTAGGCGGATTCTACGAGCAGTACTTC
CASSLGGFYEQYF
>14|NA|TRBJ2-5|TRBV20-1|NA
TGCAGTGCTAGAAAACCAACACATGGGGAGACCCAGTACTTC
CSARKPTHGETQYF
>19|TRBD2|TRBJ2-2|TRBV5-1|many
TGCGCCAGCAGCTTGATCGCCGGGACTAGCGGGGTTAAGGCCGGGGAGCTGTTTTTT
CASSLIAGTSGVKAGELFF
>14|NA|TRBJ2-5|TRBV7-9|medium-sized
TGTGCCAGCAGCCCCTACTTGTCCGGGGAGACCCAGTACTTC
CASSPYLSGETQYF
>14|NA|TRBJ2-5|TRBV12-3/TRBV12-4|NA
TGTGCCAGCAGCCGGACACCAGTAGGGGAGACCCAGTACTTC
CASSRTPVGETQYF
>14|TRBD1|TRBJ2-2|TRBV2|NA
TGTGCCAGCAGGGACAGGGCGGTCACCGGGGAGCTGTTTTTT
CASRDRAVTGELFF